Shown below are 30 T cell receptor beta chains from a single sample sequenced in a study of blood T cell repertoires in COVID-19. Produced via immunoSEQ multiplex PCR; TCRdb's table is partial and in-frame only. This table has fewer than 350,000 clones, around 81% appearing once. The sample comprised peripheral blood. These receptors were collected from a woman aged 55-69 years with active or convalescent COVID-19.

The chain recombines TRBV19 with TRBJ2-2, with D possibly being TRBD1 (6 bases). CDR1 LNHDA and CDR2 SQIVND come from the germline V gene (reference sequence). Trimming left V 0 bases short and J 1 base short, with 9 bases between. The CDR3 length is 16 residues. The CDR3 reads CASSIEDSLNTGELFF. The DNA for the CDR3 is TGTGCCAGTAGTATAGAGGACAGCTTGAACACCGGGGAGCTGTTTTTT.

The gene calls are TRBV2 and TRBJ1-1; the D gene is possibly TRBD1 (5 bases). This CDR3 region has 13 residues. Germline CDR1 SNHLY, CDR2 FYNNEI. V was trimmed by 2 bases and J by 10 bases, leaving 14 bases between them. DNA of the CDR3: TGTGCCAGCAGTGAAAGAGCCCTAGGGGTAGCTTTCTTT. Encoded protein: CASSERALGVAFF.

As to this clone: A much larger clone lies one base from this, so it may be a read error. V is TRBV11-2 and J is TRBJ1-5; TRBD1 matches 11 bases. Germline V gives CDR1 SGHAT, CDR2 FQNNGV. Germline trimming cut 5 bases from V and 4 bases from J; bases unmatched to any gene: 4. The CDR3 is 15 amino acids. DNA for the CDR3: TGTGCCAGCAGCACTGGGACAGGGGGTAATCAGCCCCAGCATTTT. Residues: CASSTGTGGNQPQHF. Drawing the rest from reference TRBV11-2 and TRBJ1-5, the complete variable domain is EAGVAQSPRYKIIEKRQSVAFWCNPISGHATLYWYQQILGQGPKLLIQFQNNGVVDDSQLPKDRFSAERLKGVDSTLKIQPAKLEDSAVYLCASSTGTGGNQPQHFGDGTRLSIL.

V usage is TRBV7-8 and J usage is TRBJ2-3; D remains ambiguous. Germline CDR1 SGHVS, CDR2 FQNEAQ. This CDR3 is 14 amino acids long. Trimming took 4 bases from V and 2 from J, leaving 10 bases between them. This CDR3 is CASSWPDPTDTQYF. The CDR3 DNA follows: TGTGCCAGCAGCTGGCCAGATCCCACAGATACGCAGTATTTT.

The chain carries TRBV19 and TRBJ2-1; 11 bases line up with TRBD2. The germline CDR1 and CDR2 sequences are LNHDA and SQIVND (reference sequence). CDR3 length: 16 amino acids. V shed 3 bases and J 6 bases; nucleotides not matched to a gene: 7. The CDR3: CASSINRLAGGNEQFF. In DNA, the CDR3 is TGTGCCAGTAGTATTAATCGTCTAGCGGGGGGCAATGAGCAGTTCTTC.

The chain combines TRBV6-5 with TRBJ1-1; D gene unclear. CDR3 length: 14 amino acids. Deletions cut 4 bases from V and 3 bases from J, with 12 bases between. Germline lookup yields CDR1 MNHEY and CDR2 SVGAGI. The CDR3 spells CASSLLTPDTEAFF. In DNA, the CDR3 is TGTGCCAGCAGTTTACTAACACCGGACACTGAAGCTTTCTTT.

The chain joins TRBV9 to TRBJ1-2, with D tentatively TRBD1 (5 bases). Per the germline V gene, CDR1 is SGDLS and CDR2 is YYNGEE. CDR3 length: 16 amino acids. V was pared by 0 bases and J by 4 bases, with 16 bases between. CDR3 coding DNA: TGTGCCAGCAGCGTAGAAGCGCAGGGTCCATTCTATGGCTACACCTTC. This translates into CASSVEAQGPFYGYTF.

This clone is medium-sized (0.01 to 0.1%) by share. The chain uses TRBV12-5 and TRBJ1-5, with 7 bases matching TRBD1. This CDR3 comprises 15 residues. Germline V gene lookup returns CDR1 LGHNT and CDR2 FRNRAP. Losses at the gene ends were 0 bases for V and 8 bases for J; bases not matched to a gene: 7. This CDR3 reads CASGLVRGGWEPQHF. The CDR3 DNA follows: TGTGCTAGTGGTTTGGTACGAGGGGGCTGGGAGCCCCAGCATTTT.

J is TRBJ2-7 and V is TRBV3-1 (or the pseudogene TRBV3-2); 16 bases are a match to TRBD2. CDR1 and CDR2 from the germline V gene are LGHDT and YNNKEL (reference sequence). This CDR3 has 19 residues. The V segment lost 0 bases and the J segment 3 bases; nucleotides outside the gene matches: 8. In DNA form, the CDR3 reads TGTGCCAGCAGCCAAGATCTTTTGGGACTAGCGGGGGGGGACTACGAGCAGTACTTC. This gives the protein CASSQDLLGLAGGDYEQYF.

The rearrangement uses TRBV5-1 and TRBJ1-5, with 7 bases aligning to TRBD1. Germline V CDR1 and CDR2: SGHRS, YFSETQ. Unmatched junction bases numbered 10, after V lost 0 bases and J lost 4 bases. This CDR3 spans 17 amino acids. As DNA, the CDR3 is TGCGCCAGCAGCTTGGCGCCAGGGGGTGGCCTTAATCAGCCCCAGCATTTT. Protein: CASSLAPGGGLNQPQHF.

Regarding this clone: This sample includes further DNA sequences coding for the same CDR3. The chain carries TRBV27 and TRBJ1-5; TRBD1 aligns across 10 bases. Germline values: CDR1 MNHEY, CDR2 SMNVEV (reference sequence). This CDR3 has 15 residues. The V gene end was trimmed by 6 bases and the J gene end by 2 bases; junction bases not matched to a gene: 4. CDR3: CASSLGTGGNQPQHF. The CDR3 DNA reads TGTGCCAGCAGCCTTGGGACAGGGGGCAATCAGCCCCAGCATTTT.

The chain recombines TRBV6-4 with TRBJ2-1, with TRBD1 matching over 7 bases. V was pared by 0 bases and J by 3 bases, with 5 bases of the junction left unmatched. The CDR3 runs 16 residues. In germline, CDR1 is MRHNA, CDR2 SNTAGT. The CDR3, as DNA: TGTGCCAGCAGTGACTCGGGTCAGGGGGACTACAATGAGCAGTTCTTC. Encoded protein: CASSDSGQGDYNEQFF.

The V gene is TRBV6-5, the J gene TRBJ1-2; 8 bases map to TRBD1. The J segment lost 4 bases and the V segment lost 6 bases, leaving 7 bases of the junction unmatched. There are 14 residues in the CDR3. Germline V lookup: CDR1 MNHEY, CDR2 SVGAGI. As DNA, the CDR3 is TGTGCCAGCAGGTCCATACAGGGGGGCTATGGCTACACCTTC. It encodes CASRSIQGGYGYTF.

This rearrangement joins TRBV21-1 to TRBJ1-1; the tabulated D call, TRBD1, remains unverified against the DNA. TRBV21-1 is a known pseudogene. This CDR3 region has 12 residues. This chain's CDR3 is CASSRGTTEAFF. In nucleotides, the CDR3 is TGTGCCAGCAGTAGGGGGACCACTGAAGCTTTCTTT.

The chain uses TRBV7-3 and TRBJ2-7; D perhaps matches TRBD2 (5 bases). Germline loops: CDR1 SGHTA, CDR2 FQGTGA. Trimming shortened V by 2 bases and J by 4 bases, and 15 bases separated the two germline ends. This CDR3 region has 15 residues. CDR3 loop: CASSLSSASLYEQYF. CDR3 DNA sequence: TGTGCCAGCAGCTTATCGTCGGCTAGCTTGTACGAGCAGTACTTC.

This chain links TRBV9 with TRBJ1-1, with 7 bases aligning to TRBD1. With 0 bases clipped from V and 7 bases from J, the junction kept 3 bases outside the gene matches. This CDR3 is 13 amino acids long. The germline gives CDR1 SGDLS, CDR2 YYNGEE. The CDR3 DNA is TGTGCCAGCAGCGTAGCGTGGGACAGTGAAGCTTTCTTT. As protein: CASSVAWDSEAFF.

The chain employs TRBV4-1 and TRBJ1-3, with unresolved D. V lost 2 bases, J lost 0 bases, and 8 bases lay in between. The CDR3 contains 15 residues. The V gene's germline CDR1 is MGHRA and CDR2 YSYEKL. CDR3 coding DNA: TGCGCCAGCAGCCAACCGAGAAGCTCTGGAAACACCATATATTTT. Translating gives CASSQPRSSGNTIYF.

The chain is built from TRBV11-2 and TRBJ1-5; tentatively, D is TRBD1 (6 bases). Germline V gene data show CDR1 as SGHAT and CDR2 as FQNNGV. There are 15 residues in the CDR3. V lost 3 bases to trimming and J lost 4 bases, with 13 bases between them. Written as DNA, the CDR3 is TGTGCCAGCAGCTTTTTAACAGGGAAGAATCAGCCCCAGCATTTT. Its translation: CASSFLTGKNQPQHF.

The V and J genes are TRBV15 and TRBJ1-2, with TRBD1 as a possible D gene (6 bases). This CDR3 is built from 17 residues. The germline V and J ends were trimmed by 1 base and 5 bases, with 20 bases remaining between them. Germline CDR1 is LNHNV and CDR2 is YYDKDF (reference sequence). The CDR3 nucleotides read TGTGCCACCAGCAGAGCGGCAGGGGCCCACCTGGGGTATGGCTACACCTTC. This codes for CATSRAAGAHLGYGYTF.

The J gene is TRBJ1-1, the V gene TRBV19; 7 nucleotides match TRBD1. The CDR3 has 13 residues. In germline, CDR1 is LNHDA, CDR2 SQIVND (reference sequence). V dropped 5 bases and J dropped 10; count of bases not matched to a gene: 10. The DNA for the CDR3 is TGTGCCAGTAGTCCGGCCGACAGGGTTTTAGCTTTCTTT. Translated, it gives CASSPADRVLAFF. Full variable domain (outside the CDR3, taken from reference TRBV19 and TRBJ1-1): DGGITQSPKYLFRKEGQNVTLSCEQNLNHDAMYWYRQDPGQGLRLIYYSQIVNDFQKGDIAEGYSVSREKKESFPLTVTSAQKNPTAFYLCASSPADRVLAFFGQGTRLTVV.

The chain combines TRBV10-2 with TRBJ1-6, with 11 bases fitting TRBD1. This CDR3 spans 14 amino acids. V lost 6 bases, J lost 10 bases, and 5 bases stayed unmatched. Germline values: CDR1 WSHSY, CDR2 SAAADI. Here the CDR3 reads CASSLDRGQSPLHF. The CDR3 DNA reads TGCGCCAGCAGCCTGGACAGGGGGCAATCACCCCTCCACTTT.

This chain joins TRBV9 and TRBJ1-6, with D hard to call. Germline V gene sequence: CDR1 SGDLS, CDR2 YYNGEE. Trimming took 0 bases from V and 0 from J, leaving 10 bases between them. CDR3 size: 17 residues. The CDR3 coding sequence is TGTGCCAGCAGCGTAGGGGCGGGAGGCTCCTATAATTCACCCCTCCACTTT. Amino acid sequence: CASSVGAGGSYNSPLHF.

The V gene is TRBV12-3 or TRBV12-4, the J gene TRBJ2-7; D is uncertain. V dropped 2 bases and J dropped 3 bases, with 8 bases sitting between them. This CDR3 has 13 amino acids. Here the CDR3 reads CASSLQEYYEQYF. The CDR3 coding sequence is TGTGCCAGCAGTTTACAGGAATACTACGAGCAGTACTTC.

Comments on this clone: Other DNA sequences in this sample translate to the same CDR3. The chain employs TRBV3-1 (or the pseudogene TRBV3-2) and TRBJ1-5, with D hard to call. V was pared by 0 bases and J by 0 bases, with 3 bases between. The CDR3 runs to 14 residues. Germline V gives CDR1 LGHDT, CDR2 YNNKEL (reference sequence). This CDR3 reads CASSQDNSNQPQHF. As DNA, the CDR3 is TGTGCCAGCAGCCAAGATAATAGCAATCAGCCCCAGCATTTT.

This clone was seen a handful of times. The CDR3 loop is CASSLQGASTEAFF. In DNA, the CDR3 is TGTGCCAGCAGCCTACAGGGGGCTAGCACTGAAGCTTTCTTT. The rearrangement joins TRBV3-1 (or the pseudogene TRBV3-2) to TRBJ1-1; TRBD1 aligns across 9 bases. This CDR3 is 14 amino acids long. Losses at the gene ends were 4 bases for V and 4 bases for J; bases not matched to a gene: 4. Germline CDR1 is LGHDT and CDR2 is YNNKEL (reference sequence).

J is TRBJ1-5 and V is TRBV12-5; 9 nucleotides align to TRBD1. Germline trimming cut 0 bases from V and 6 bases from J; bases unmatched to any gene: 21. CDR1 is LGHNT, CDR2 FRNRAP, per germline. The CDR3 is made up of 21 amino acids. The CDR3 nucleotides are TGTGCTAGTGGTTTGGTTACCTATCTAGATCCGCGACAGGGGGTAACTCAGCCCCAGCATTTT. This sequence encodes CASGLVTYLDPRQGVTQPQHF.

This rearrangement joins TRBV4-3 to TRBJ2-3; TRBD2 is a possible D gene (5 bases). V was clipped by 1 base and J by 4 bases, with 21 bases between them. Germline CDR1 reads LGHNA; CDR2 reads YSLEER. The CDR3 runs 18 residues. This CDR3 is CASSQGAMPSRWADTQYF. The CDR3 DNA reads TGCGCCAGCAGCCAAGGGGCAATGCCTAGCCGTTGGGCAGATACGCAGTATTTT.

The V call is TRBV7-2, the J call TRBJ1-2, with 11 bases aligning to TRBD1. Germline V gene data show CDR1 as SGHTA and CDR2 as FQGNSA. The trim removed 5 bases at V and 4 bases at J, leaving 6 bases unmatched. This CDR3 comprises 15 residues. The CDR3 is CASSGRTGGGYGYTF. CDR3 nucleotides: TGTGCCAGCAGCGGGAGGACAGGGGGCGGCTATGGCTACACCTTC.

The CDR3 DNA sequence: TGTGCCAGCTCACCAACTAGACAGGGATGGGGAGATACGCAGTATTTT. Protein sequence: CASSPTRQGWGDTQYF. This rearrangement joins TRBV18 to TRBJ2-3, with TRBD1 matching over 7 bases. CDR1 KGHSH and CDR2 LQKENI come from the germline V gene. CDR3 length: 16 residues. Trimming took 2 bases from V and 5 from J; bases not matched to a gene: 10.

This chain uses TRBV7-2 with TRBJ1-2; D is perhaps TRBD1 (5 bases). The CDR3 contains 14 residues. V lost 2 bases and J lost 8, with 15 bases in between. The germline V gene has CDR1 SGHTA and CDR2 FQGNSA. CDR3: CASSLTAGLEGYTF. CDR3 nucleotides: TGTGCCAGCAGCTTAACGGCAGGGCTTGAGGGCTACACCTTC.